This TCR beta chain came from a study of OX40 agonist ivuxolimab in advanced cancers. Whole-study results and caveats: The expanded peripheral T cells' antigen specificity was not determined. Some nonresponders additionally presented with little normalized T-cell clonal expansion.

CDR3 length equals 15 residues. Germline CDR1 is SGDLS and CDR2 is YYNGEE. With 2 bases clipped from V and 4 bases from J, the junction kept 0 bases outside the gene matches. Notes on this clone: Antigen: not known.

Clones were sequenced by immunoSEQ multiplex PCR, and TCRdb holds only the in-frame ones, with some missing. The sample yields about 69,000 clones, 80% to 90% seen once. The chain couples TRBV9 to TRBJ2-2, with 12 bases identical to TRBD2. The sample was CD4+ or CD8+ T cells sorted from blood, taken in a trial of the OX40 agonist ivuxolimab. The sequence came from an adult with an advanced solid tumor such as melanoma, head and neck, liver or kidney cancer. CDR3 DNA: TGTGCCAGCAGCGTGACTAGCGGGGGCACCGGGGAGCTGTTTTTT. Translated, it gives CASSVTSGGTGELFF.